The 10 T cell receptor beta chains presented below share a single source sample, sequenced in a study of technical replicates of blood from several donors. Sequenced by immunoSEQ multiplex PCR; TCRdb stores in-frame clones only, minus some. The data contain 80,000 or so clones, 85% to 95% of them singletons. Sequenced: T cells isolated from PBMCs. The origin of the receptors is a human donor in good health.

The gene calls are TRBV28 and TRBJ2-3; 7 bases match TRBD2. Trimming took 7 bases from V and 2 from J; bases not matched to a gene: 6. Germline V gene data show CDR1 as MDHEN and CDR2 as SYDVKM. The CDR3 is 14 residues long. CDR3 nucleotide sequence: TGTGCCAGCATGAGGGACTATAACACAGATACGCAGTATTTT. This encodes CASMRDYNTDTQYF. Using reference TRBV28 and TRBJ2-3 for the parts outside the CDR3, the full variable domain is DVKVTQSSRYLVKRTGEKVFLECVQDMDHENMFWYRQDPGLGLRLIYFSYDVKMKEKGDIPEGYSVSREKKERFSLILESASTNQTSMYLCASMRDYNTDTQYFGPGTRLTVL.

This clone has a single count. V is TRBV27 and J is TRBJ1-1, with D possibly matching TRBD1 (6 bases). The germline CDR1 and CDR2 sequences are MNHEY and SMNVEV (reference sequence). Trimming left V 5 bases short and J 6 bases short, with 16 bases between. The CDR3 has 14 residues. CDR3 nucleotides: TGTGCCAGCAGTCTACAGGGTATAGTGGCTGAAGCTTTCTTT. This translates into CASSLQGIVAEAFF.

This clone appeared a single time. The V gene is TRBV9, the J gene TRBJ2-2; 9 nucleotides match TRBD1. CDR1 and CDR2 (germline): SGDLS, YYNGEE. Unmatched junction bases numbered 6, after V lost 0 bases and J lost 6 bases. The CDR3 runs to 16 residues. The DNA of the CDR3 is TGTGCCAGCAGCGTAGATGGGACAGGGTTATCCGGGGAGCTGTTTTTT. This gives the protein CASSVDGTGLSGELFF.

The chain is built from TRBV7-8 and TRBJ2-7, with 10 bases that match TRBD1. V was pared by 1 base and J by 4 bases, with 4 bases of the junction left unmatched. The CDR3 sequence is 15 residues long. Germline CDR1 and CDR2: SGHVS and FQNEAQ. CDR3 loop: CASSLGPGQGYEQYF. CDR3 nucleotides: TGTGCCAGCAGCTTAGGACCGGGACAGGGGTACGAGCAGTACTTC.

The J gene is TRBJ2-2, the V gene TRBV19; 8 nucleotides align to TRBD1. Losses at the gene ends were 5 bases for V and 2 bases for J; bases not matched to a gene: 4. Germline CDR1 LNHDA, CDR2 SQIVND (reference sequence). The CDR3 is made up of 15 amino acids. The CDR3 is CASSWQGANTGELFF. As DNA, the CDR3 is TGTGCCAGTAGTTGGCAGGGGGCAAACACCGGGGAGCTGTTTTTT.

The rearrangement joins TRBV29-1 to TRBJ1-1, with 9 nucleotides matching TRBD1. This CDR3 region has 11 residues. Germline V gene lookup returns CDR1 SQVTM and CDR2 ANQGSEA. The V and J ends lost 6 bases and 6 bases, in that order; junction bases with no gene match: 2. CDR3 sequence (DNA): TGCAGCGTGGGACAGGGAGCTGAAGCTTTCTTT. As protein: CSVGQGAEAFF.

The V call is TRBV19, the J call TRBJ1-4; D is unresolved. The V and J ends lost 3 bases and 5 bases respectively, with 16 bases between them. Germline loops: CDR1 LNHDA, CDR2 SQIVND (reference sequence). CDR3 length: 16 amino acids. The CDR3 DNA is TGTGCCAGTAGTATCGTATATAGTACAGTAAATGAAAAACTGTTTTTT. Amino acids: CASSIVYSTVNEKLFF.

The gene calls are TRBV4-1 and TRBJ1-3, with D unclear. V lost 4 bases to trimming and J lost 3 bases, with 19 bases between them. There are 17 residues in the CDR3. Germline CDR1 and CDR2: MGHRA and YSYEKL. The CDR3 loop reads CASSRGGLVISGNTIYF. CDR3 sequence (DNA): TGCGCCAGCAGCCGGGGAGGGCTGGTTATTAGTGGAAACACCATATATTTT.

The chain joins TRBV6-5 to TRBJ1-5; TRBD1 aligns across 9 bases. Germline V lookup: CDR1 MNHEY, CDR2 SVGAGI. The CDR3 contains 14 residues. With V trimmed by 6 bases and J by 5 bases, 5 bases remained unmatched. The CDR3 protein is CASRRDRDDQPQHF. DNA of the CDR3: TGTGCCAGCAGGAGGGACAGGGACGATCAGCCCCAGCATTTT.

The rearrangement joins TRBV6-5 to TRBJ1-1; 10 bases map to TRBD1. Germline lookup yields CDR1 MNHEY and CDR2 SVGAGI. Trimming cost V 6 bases and J 5 bases; bases outside gene matches: 9. The CDR3 contains 15 residues. DNA of the CDR3: TGTGCCAGCAGACCCGGGACAGGGGCATGGACTGAAGCTTTCTTT. It is translated as CASRPGTGAWTEAFF.